A single sample is the source of the 32 T cell receptor beta chains below, sequenced in a study of blood T cell repertoires in COVID-19. This table comes from immunoSEQ multiplex PCR, and its TCRdb copy is limited to in-frame clones, with some not included. The table shows 70,000 or so clones, with 90% occurring only once. The material sequenced was peripheral blood. Receptors originate from a woman younger than 30 with acute or convalescent COVID-19.

This clone was seen once. The chain joins TRBV7-9 to TRBJ2-5; 9 nucleotides agree with TRBD2. This CDR3 spans 18 amino acids. Germline V gene data show CDR1 as SEHNR and CDR2 as FQNEAQ (reference sequence). Unmatched junction bases numbered 16, after V lost 2 bases and J lost 6 bases. CDR3 protein: CASSLSGTSSRVVQTQYF. The CDR3 DNA is TGTGCCAGCAGCTTATCCGGGACTAGCAGCCGTGTGGTACAGACCCAGTACTTC.

This clone was counted a few times. V is TRBV29-1 and J is TRBJ1-5, with D possibly being TRBD1 (6 bases). There are 13 residues in the CDR3. V dropped 3 bases and J dropped 6 bases, with 12 bases sitting between them. Germline CDR1 SQVTM, CDR2 ANQGSEA. Written as DNA, the CDR3 is TGCAGCGTTGACTCAGGGGAGGGTCAGCCCCAGCATTTT. The encoded protein is CSVDSGEGQPQHF.

The CDR3 region has the DNA TGTGCCAGCAGCTTTTCTAGCGGGAGCTCCTACGAGCAGTACTTC. Amino acids: CASSFSSGSSYEQYF. This chain connects TRBV11-2 to TRBJ2-7; 10 nucleotides align to TRBD2. The germline gives CDR1 SGHAT, CDR2 FQNNGV. V dropped 3 bases and J dropped 0; count of bases not matched to a gene: 2. The CDR3 contains 15 residues.

V is TRBV2 and J is TRBJ2-3; 9 bases fit TRBD2. This CDR3 is built from 13 residues. Looked up from germline, CDR1 is SNHLY and CDR2 is FYNNEI. J lost 7 bases, V lost 7 bases, and 6 bases had no gene match. CDR3 loop: CASTAGGLNTQYF. CDR3 bases: TGTGCCAGCACCGCGGGAGGGTTAAATACGCAGTATTTT.

The rearrangement joins TRBV12-3 or TRBV12-4 to TRBJ2-7, with D maybe TRBD2 (7 bases). V was clipped by 4 bases and J by 5 bases, with 12 bases between them. CDR3 length equals 13 residues. The CDR3 here is CASSWGGKDEQYF. CDR3 DNA: TGTGCCAGCAGTTGGGGGGGCAAGGACGAGCAGTACTTC.

The chain uses TRBV28 and TRBJ1-2; 9 bases are shared with TRBD1. CDR1 MDHEN and CDR2 SYDVKM come from the germline V gene. Losses at the gene ends were 6 bases for V and 10 bases for J; bases not matched to a gene: 9. This CDR3 region has 13 residues. CDR3 sequence: CASRPTGGWVYTF. The CDR3 DNA follows: TGTGCCAGCAGACCAACAGGGGGCTGGGTCTACACCTTC.

The V and J genes are TRBV12-3 or TRBV12-4 and TRBJ1-6; the D is unclear. V was shortened by 3 bases and J by 11 bases, with 11 bases between the two germline ends. This CDR3 is 13 amino acids long. For the CDR3, the DNA is TGTGCCAGCAGTTTGAGCCTCGAGGCACCCCTCCACTTT. This gives the protein CASSLSLEAPLHF.

This rearrangement joins TRBV10-1 to TRBJ2-3, with 9 positions matching TRBD1. The CDR3 totals 13 residues. In germline, CDR1 is WNHNN, CDR2 SYGVQD (reference sequence). J was trimmed by 7 bases and V by 4 bases; bases with no gene match: 3. The CDR3 DNA reads as TGCGCCAGCAGTGGGACAGGGGTAAATACGCAGTATTTT. Translation: CASSGTGVNTQYF.

The chain couples TRBV6-1 to TRBJ1-6; no firm D call. There are 16 residues in the CDR3. Deletions cut 4 bases from V and 8 bases from J, with 18 bases between. Germline V gene data show CDR1 as MNHNS and CDR2 as SASEGT. CDR3 in DNA: TGTGCCAGCAGTGGTAGCCGGGATCTCAATTATTCACCCCTCCACTTT. Its protein is CASSGSRDLNYSPLHF.

The chain is built from TRBV30 and TRBJ1-1; no clear D. Germline V lookup: CDR1 GTSNPN, CDR2 SVGIG (reference sequence). V was cut by 0 bases and J by 3 bases, with 8 bases left in between. The CDR3 consists of 13 residues. This chain's CDR3 is CAWSVFADTEAFF. The CDR3, as DNA: TGTGCCTGGAGTGTCTTCGCGGACACTGAAGCTTTCTTT.

The chain carries TRBV3-1 (or the pseudogene TRBV3-2) and TRBJ1-4; possible D gene TRBD1, 6 bases. Trimming left V 6 bases short and J 0 bases short, with 20 bases between. The CDR3 is made up of 18 amino acids. Germline-derived CDR1 and CDR2 are LGHDT and YNNKEL (reference sequence). CDR3 sequence: CASSYTGFGPATNEKLFF. The CDR3, as DNA: TGTGCCAGCAGTTACACAGGGTTTGGGCCTGCAACTAATGAAAAACTGTTTTTT.

The rearrangement links TRBV5-1 to TRBJ1-1; 8 positions match TRBD1. Germline V lookup: CDR1 SGHRS, CDR2 YFSETQ. The CDR3 length is 12 residues. V trimming: 0 bases; J trimming: 9 bases; junction bases outside the gene matches: 1. CDR3 nucleotide sequence: TGCGCCAGCAGCTTGGGGACAGGGAAAGCTTTCTTT. Translating gives CASSLGTGKAFF.

The V call is TRBV18, the J call TRBJ1-1; D is unclear. Germline CDR1 and CDR2: KGHSH and LQKENI. The CDR3 is 13 amino acids. The ends were cut back, 2 bases at V and 4 bases at J, with 8 bases in the middle. The CDR3 sequence is CASSPVASTEAFF. The CDR3 DNA is TGTGCCAGCTCACCAGTAGCTTCCACTGAAGCTTTCTTT.

This chain connects TRBV5-1 to TRBJ2-3; D possibly corresponds to TRBD1 (5 bases). Trimming stripped 2 bases from V and 0 bases from J, with 10 bases between. The CDR3 runs 15 residues. CDR1 is SGHRS and CDR2 is YFSETQ in the germline V gene. In DNA, the CDR3 is TGCGCCAGCAGCTTTACGACAGAAAGCACAGATACGCAGTATTTT. It encodes CASSFTTESTDTQYF.

J is TRBJ2-3 and V is TRBV4-3; no firm D call. Germline CDR1 reads LGHNA; CDR2 reads YSLEER. With 4 bases removed from V and 4 bases from J, the gap between germline ends came to 9 bases. This CDR3 comprises 13 residues. The CDR3 is CASSLNRPDTQYF. Written as DNA, the CDR3 is TGCGCCAGCAGCCTTAACAGACCAGATACGCAGTATTTT.

This chain links TRBV6-6 with TRBJ1-2, with 7 bases fitting TRBD1. Germline V gives CDR1 MNHNY, CDR2 SVGAGI (reference sequence). The CDR3 length is 15 residues. J gave up 4 bases and V 5 bases, and 10 bases lay outside the gene matches. For the CDR3, the DNA is TGTGCCAGCAGTAACACCTTGGACAGGCTCTATGGCTACACCTTC. Encoded protein: CASSNTLDRLYGYTF.

The chain uses TRBV5-1 and TRBJ1-2, with D possibly matching TRBD1 (6 bases). V gave up 4 bases and J gave up 4 bases, with 11 bases separating them. CDR1 and CDR2 (germline): SGHRS, YFSETQ. The CDR3 has 13 amino acids. The DNA for the CDR3 is TGCGCCAGCAGCCCAGGGGATCGCTATGGCTACACCTTC. Its translation: CASSPGDRYGYTF.

The chain combines TRBV5-1 with TRBJ2-1; 10 bases are shared with TRBD2. Germline V gene lookup returns CDR1 SGHRS and CDR2 YFSETQ. The ends lost 3 bases at V and 4 bases at J; junction bases unmatched: 1. The CDR3 spans 14 residues. CDR3 amino acids: CASSSLAGYNEQFF. The CDR3 bases are TGCGCCAGCAGCTCACTAGCGGGATACAATGAGCAGTTCTTC.

The chain employs TRBV6-1 and TRBJ2-7, with TRBD1 matching over 11 bases. The ends lost 1 base at V and 3 bases at J; junction bases unmatched: 2. The CDR3 is 15 amino acids. Per the germline V gene, CDR1 is MNHNS and CDR2 is SASEGT. CDR3 loop: CASSEEGTGGYEQYF. The CDR3 region has the DNA TGTGCCAGCAGTGAAGAGGGGACAGGGGGCTACGAGCAGTACTTC.

This chain joins TRBV28 and TRBJ2-6; D is perhaps TRBD2 (5 bases). The CDR3 is 15 residues long. V dropped 6 bases and J dropped 0 bases, with 9 bases sitting between them. Germline CDR1 is MDHEN and CDR2 is SYDVKM. Here the CDR3 DNA reads TGTGCCAGCAGCCCTCGGGGCTCTGGGGCCAACGTCCTGACTTTC. Translated, it gives CASSPRGSGANVLTF.

J is TRBJ2-2 and V is TRBV5-1; no definite D call. Trimming left V 1 base short and J 4 bases short, with 8 bases between. Germline CDR1 SGHRS, CDR2 YFSETQ. There are 14 residues in the CDR3. The CDR3 DNA reads TGCGCCAGCAGCTTGATTCCGAGCACCGGGGAGCTGTTTTTT. Its protein product is CASSLIPSTGELFF.

The chain has TRBV29-1 and TRBJ1-2; tentatively, D is TRBD1 (5 bases). The CDR3 runs 13 residues. V lost 3 bases and J lost 4, with 12 bases in between. CDR1 and CDR2 from the germline V gene are SQVTM and ANQGSEA. As DNA, the CDR3 is TGCAGCGTTGAGGAGGGGCCCCTCTATGGCTACACCTTC. Protein: CSVEEGPLYGYTF.

J is TRBJ1-5 and V is TRBV2; the D is unclear. CDR3 size: 13 residues. With 7 bases removed from V and 6 bases from J, the gap between germline ends came to 13 bases. Germline V gene lookup returns CDR1 SNHLY and CDR2 FYNNEI. CDR3 loop: CASTRSYGQPQHF. CDR3 coding DNA: TGTGCCAGCACTCGGAGTTACGGTCAGCCCCAGCATTTT.

A single count supports this clone. V gene TRBV6-5 combines with J gene TRBJ2-7; a possible D gene is TRBD2 (6 bases). Germline CDR1 and CDR2: MNHEY and SVGAGI. The V gene lost 8 bases and the J gene lost 2 bases, with 10 bases spanning the gap. This CDR3 contains 12 residues. The CDR3, as DNA: TGTGCCAGCCGCGGGACGACCTACGAGCAGTACTTC. It codes for CASRGTTYEQYF.

By sample share, this clone is medium-sized. The V and J genes are TRBV7-8 and TRBJ2-7, with 9 bases that match TRBD2. With V trimmed by 5 bases and J by 2 bases, 7 bases remained unmatched. CDR1 and CDR2 from the germline V gene are SGHVS and FQNEAQ. The CDR3 sequence is 15 residues long. CDR3 region: CASSISGSGTYEQYF. The CDR3, as DNA: TGTGCCAGCAGCATTAGCGGGAGCGGCACCTACGAGCAGTACTTC.

The gene calls are TRBV5-1 and TRBJ2-3, with D possibly matching TRBD2 (5 bases). CDR3 length: 17 residues. CDR1 and CDR2 (germline): SGHRS, YFSETQ. Trimming removed 0 bases from V and 0 bases from J, with 14 bases in between. As DNA, the CDR3 is TGCGCCAGCAGCTTGGTTTGGCTAGCTGAAAGCACAGATACGCAGTATTTT. Translating gives CASSLVWLAESTDTQYF.

To note about this clone: One end of the junction does not line up with germline, which may come from a read error. The V call is TRBV29-1, the J call TRBJ1-2; TRBD1 might be the D (6 bases). Germline V gene data show CDR1 as SQVTM and CDR2 as ANQGSEA. The CDR3 spans 11 residues. DNA of the CDR3: TGCAGCGTAGAAACAGGGTATGCCTACACCTTC. Translating it yields CSVETGYAYTF.

The gene calls are TRBV27 and TRBJ2-1; 9 nucleotides line up with TRBD1. In germline, CDR1 is MNHEY, CDR2 SMNVEV (reference sequence). This CDR3 contains 14 residues. Trimming cost V 6 bases and J 7 bases; bases outside gene matches: 7. The CDR3 sequence: CASRDGTGSNEQFF. The DNA for the CDR3 is TGTGCCAGCAGGGATGGGACAGGGTCAAATGAGCAGTTCTTC.

The J gene is TRBJ2-7, the V gene TRBV29-1; unclear D gene. CDR1 is SQVTM, CDR2 ANQGSEA, per germline. The CDR3 extends over 12 amino acids. V was cut by 5 bases and J by 1 base, with 9 bases left in between. The CDR3 loop is CSVTDTSYEQYF. As DNA, the CDR3 is TGCAGCGTTACAGACACGTCCTACGAGCAGTACTTC.

The chain uses TRBV28 and TRBJ1-2, with 7 bases matching TRBD1. Trimming cost V 6 bases and J 8 bases; bases outside gene matches: 12. CDR3 length: 14 amino acids. Looked up from germline, CDR1 is MDHEN and CDR2 is SYDVKM. The CDR3 bases are TGTGCCAGCAGCCCCAGAACGACAGGGTCCGGCTACACCTTC. It is translated as CASSPRTTGSGYTF.

This sequence joins TRBV2 and TRBJ1-3, with 8 nucleotides matching TRBD1. The germline gives CDR1 SNHLY, CDR2 FYNNEI. CDR3 length equals 14 residues. Trimming took 6 bases from V and 2 from J; bases not matched to a gene: 3. The CDR3 spells CASRQQGAGNTIYF. The CDR3 DNA is TGTGCCAGCAGGCAACAGGGGGCTGGAAACACCATATATTTT.

The chain employs TRBV28 and TRBJ2-7, with 13 positions matching TRBD2. Germline V gene data show CDR1 as MDHEN and CDR2 as SYDVKM. The CDR3 is 15 amino acids. Unmatched junction bases numbered 6, after V lost 6 bases and J lost 4 bases. The CDR3 region has the DNA TGTGCCAGCAGCCCCGGGACTAGCGGGGATTACGAGCAGTACTTC. Protein: CASSPGTSGDYEQYF.